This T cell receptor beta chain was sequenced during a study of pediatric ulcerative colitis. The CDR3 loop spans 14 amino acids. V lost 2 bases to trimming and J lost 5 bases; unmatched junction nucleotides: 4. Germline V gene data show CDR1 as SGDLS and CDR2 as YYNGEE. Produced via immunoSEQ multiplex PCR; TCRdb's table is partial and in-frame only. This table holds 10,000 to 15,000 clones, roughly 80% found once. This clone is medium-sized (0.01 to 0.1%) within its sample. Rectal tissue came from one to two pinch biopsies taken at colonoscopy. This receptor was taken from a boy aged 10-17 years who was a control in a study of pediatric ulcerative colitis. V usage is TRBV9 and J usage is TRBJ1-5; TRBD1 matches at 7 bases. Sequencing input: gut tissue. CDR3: CASSVDQGDQPQHF. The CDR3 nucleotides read TGTGCCAGCAGCGTCGACCAGGGGGATCAGCCCCAGCATTTT.